This TCR beta chain comes out of a study of PD-1 blockade in classical Hodgkin lymphoma. Some clones are missing from TCRdb's copy, which holds only in-frame ones; the method was immunoSEQ multiplex PCR. There are nearly 25,000 clones in the sample; roughly 89% occur only once, and over 1.5% lies in the top ten. In every patient, relapse followed autologous stem cell transplantation, while exposure to brentuximab vedotin differed. Starting with thawed PBMCs, CD4+ T cells were purified by magnetic negative selection. This CDR3 has 15 residues. Germline CDR1 and CDR2: SGHRS and YFSETQ. With 2 bases clipped from V and 12 bases from J, the junction kept 13 bases outside the gene matches.

The clonotype was recovered from a human donor with classical Hodgkin lymphoma. V gene TRBV5-1 combines with J gene TRBJ2-1; 8 nucleotides line up with TRBD2. The sequenced sample was CD4+ T cells from blood, obtained at baseline. CDR3 coding DNA: TGCGCCAGCAGCTTTGGTAGCGGGGCCCTAAAGGGGCAGTTCTTC. This encodes CASSFGSGALKGQFF. The whole variable domain, remainder taken from reference TRBV5-1 and TRBJ2-1, is KAGVTQTPRYLIKTRGQQVTLSCSPISGHRSVSWYQQTPGQGLQFLFEYFSETQRNKGNFPGRFSGRQFSNSRSEMNVSTLELGDSALYLCASSFGSGALKGQFFGPGTRLTVL.